The 5 T cell receptor beta chains below all came from one sample that was sequenced in a study of blood T cell repertoires in COVID-19. The table came from immunoSEQ multiplex PCR; TCRdb's copy has only in-frame clones and leaves some out. Of some 160,000 clones in the sample, about 77% were seen once. The sequenced sample was peripheral blood. The receptors were sampled from a woman of 80 years or more with acute or convalescent COVID-19.

J is TRBJ1-1 and V is TRBV29-1; D gene ambiguous. Germline V gene sequence: CDR1 SQVTM, CDR2 ANQGSEA. The CDR3 is 12 amino acids. V was shortened by 2 bases and J by 5 bases, with 9 bases between the two germline ends. CDR3 protein: CSVERSGTEAFF. CDR3 coding DNA: TGCAGCGTTGAAAGGTCGGGGACTGAAGCTTTCTTT.

The chain couples TRBV11-2 to TRBJ2-3, with D maybe TRBD2 (6 bases). Trimming shortened V by 4 bases and J by 1 base, and 18 bases separated the two germline ends. CDR1 is SGHAT and CDR2 is FQNNGV in the germline V gene. The CDR3 has 17 amino acids. The CDR3 DNA sequence: TGTGCCAGCAGCTCGGGGGTGTACACTGGGGGCACAGATACGCAGTATTTT. Translating gives CASSSGVYTGGTDTQYF.

The J gene is TRBJ2-1, the V gene TRBV6-5, with a weak D call TRBD1 (6 bases). Germline V CDR1 and CDR2: MNHEY, SVGAGI. This CDR3 has 15 amino acids. Trimming cost V 6 bases and J 8 bases, with 20 bases left between them. For the CDR3, the DNA is TGTGCCAGCAGGAAGGGGACAACCCCCTCAGATGAGCAGTTCTTC. Residues: CASRKGTTPSDEQFF.

This rearrangement joins TRBV30 to TRBJ2-6; a possible D gene is TRBD1 (5 bases). The V and J ends lost 0 bases and 3 bases respectively, with 18 bases between them. Germline loops: CDR1 GTSNPN, CDR2 SVGIG (reference sequence). This CDR3 comprises 18 residues. CDR3 in DNA: TGTGCCTGGAGTGTCCCCGGACATGCCAGACATGGGGCCAACGTCCTGACTTTC. Amino acid sequence: CAWSVPGHARHGANVLTF.

The CDR3, as DNA: TGTGCCAGCAAGGGGACAGGAAGATACTATGGCTACACCTTC. As protein: CASKGTGRYYGYTF. The gene calls are TRBV19 and TRBJ1-2, with TRBD1 matching 8 bases. V was pared by 9 bases and J by 3 bases, with 9 bases of the junction left unmatched. Germline CDR1 LNHDA, CDR2 SQIVND (reference sequence). The CDR3 has 14 amino acids.